These 5 T cell receptor beta chains originate from one sample sequenced in a study of blood T cells in healthy people across ages. A J-beta primer mix and a sample-barcoded 5' primer were used in a second PCR of roughly 6 to 11 cycles. A single record per CDR3 protein comes from TCRdb applying MiXCR to the 5' RACE reads. This sample has 1.6 million or so distinct CDR3 sequences, with roughly 30% found just once. Sequencing was done on a sample of blood. The receptors here all came from a woman aged 25 to 45 in good health.

The rearrangement joins TRBV5-4 to TRBJ2-1, with D perhaps matching TRBD2 (5 bases). The CDR3 runs 16 residues. Between the trimmed V and J ends, which lost 0 bases and 6 bases, there was a span of 16 bases. Germline V gene lookup returns CDR1 SGHNT and CDR2 YYREEE (reference sequence). CDR3 protein: CASSLGPSEGANEQFF. The DNA for the CDR3 is TGTGCCAGCAGCTTGGGACCGAGTGAGGGAGCCAATGAGCAGTTCTTC.

This clonotype was seen a few times. V and J are TRBV20-1 and TRBJ2-5, with 7 bases lining up with TRBD1. Germline V lookup: CDR1 DFQATT, CDR2 SNEGSKA (reference sequence). The CDR3 sequence is 15 residues long. V trimming: 5 bases; J trimming: 4 bases; junction bases outside the gene matches: 13. The CDR3 DNA reads TGCAGTGCTCCGCCCCCGGACAGGAGGCGAGAGACCCAGTACTTC. This codes for CSAPPPDRRRETQYF.

This clonotype occurred a few times. This sequence joins TRBV5-6 and TRBJ1-1; D gene uncertain. Trimming cost V 4 bases and J 6 bases, with 19 bases left between them. Germline CDR1 is SGHDT and CDR2 is YYEEEE. The CDR3 spans 15 residues. The CDR3 DNA sequence: TGTGCCAGCAGCGGTGACCGGGCTCCTTGGTCTGAAGCTTTCTTT. Its translation: CASSGDRAPWSEAFF. Variable domain in full (rest from reference TRBV5-6 and TRBJ1-1): DAGVTQSPTHLIKTRGQQVTLRCSPKSGHDTVSWYQQALGQGPQFIFQYYEEEERQRGNFPDRFSGHQFPNYSSELNVNALLLGDSALYLCASSGDRAPWSEAFFGQGTRLTVV.

This clonotype has more than one count but fewer than ten. V gene TRBV10-3 combines with J gene TRBJ2-5; D gene unclear. V gave up 8 bases and J gave up 0 bases, with 10 bases separating them. CDR1 and CDR2 (germline): ENHRY, SYGVKD. The CDR3 consists of 13 residues. Written as DNA, the CDR3 is TGTGCCATCGGGCCCCGGGACCAAGAGACCCAGTACTTC. Protein: CAIGPRDQETQYF.

This clonotype was seen a handful of times. The rearrangement joins TRBV6-1 to TRBJ2-7, with D hard to call. Per the germline V gene, CDR1 is MNHNS and CDR2 is SASEGT. The CDR3 runs 17 residues. The V end lost 4 bases, the J end lost 1 base, and 20 bases lay between the germline ends. The CDR3 here is CASSAKGQVVMSYEQYF. DNA of the CDR3: TGTGCCAGCAGTGCCAAGGGCCAGGTGGTTATGTCCTACGAGCAGTACTTC.